This T cell receptor (beta chain) stems from a study of early T cells in non-severe SARS-CoV-2 infection. At the level of the study: Sequencing input comprised bulk RNA from unsorted whole blood; chain pairing was not available.

cDNA molecules, individually, were tagged with unique molecular identifiers. One entry per CDR3 protein results from TCRdb running MiXCR on the 5' RACE reads. The sample has tens of thousands of distinct CDR3 sequences, about 12% seen once; the top ten hold approximately 7%. The germline gives CDR1 LGHDT, CDR2 YNNKEL (reference sequence). There are 15 residues in the CDR3. V lost 4 bases and J lost 1, with 14 bases in between. The V and J genes are TRBV3-1 and TRBJ2-7; the D gene is possibly TRBD2 (5 bases). The source of this sequence is an adult who was a healthcare worker with PCR-confirmed SARS-CoV-2 infection or an uninfected control (not recorded which). The sample comprised whole blood. The CDR3 reads CASSPTRGSSYEQYF. The CDR3, as DNA: TGTGCCAGCAGCCCCACCCGGGGAAGTTCCTACGAGCAGTACTTC.